Included here is one T cell receptor beta chain sequence, with context. This sample was included in a study of blood T cells in healthy people across ages. Combining a sample-barcoded 5' primer with a J-beta primer mix, a second PCR ran for 7 to 11 cycles. MiXCR was run by TCRdb on the 5' RACE reads, yielding one entry per CDR3 protein. The table shows under 800,000 distinct CDR3 sequences, with roughly 43% occurring only once. Germline V gene lookup returns CDR1 DFQATT and CDR2 SNEGSKA (reference sequence). This CDR3 spans 13 amino acids. J is TRBJ2-1 and V is TRBV20-1; D tentatively fits TRBD1 or TRBD2 (5 bases each). The J call may be mistaken, given a closer DNA end match to TRBJ2-7. Sequenced sample: blood. The sequence derives from a woman aged 60 to 75 in good health. CDR3 nucleotide sequence: TGCAGTGCTAGACGGGACCTGGGCAATGAGCAGTACTTC. This encodes CSARRDLGNEQYF.